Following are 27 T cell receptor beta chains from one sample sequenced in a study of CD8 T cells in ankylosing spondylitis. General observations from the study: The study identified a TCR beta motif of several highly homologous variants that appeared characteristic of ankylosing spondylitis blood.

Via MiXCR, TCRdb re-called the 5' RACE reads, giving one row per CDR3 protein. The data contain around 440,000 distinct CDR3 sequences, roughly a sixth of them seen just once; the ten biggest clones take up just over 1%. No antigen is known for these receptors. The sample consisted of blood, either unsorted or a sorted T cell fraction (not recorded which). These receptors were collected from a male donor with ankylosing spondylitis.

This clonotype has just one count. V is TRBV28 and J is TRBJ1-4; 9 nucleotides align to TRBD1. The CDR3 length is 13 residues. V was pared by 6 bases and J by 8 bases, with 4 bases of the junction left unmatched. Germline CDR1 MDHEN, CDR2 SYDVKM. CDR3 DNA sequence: TGTGCCAGCAGCTACAGGGGGCGGGAAAAACTGTTTTTT. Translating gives CASSYRGREKLFF.

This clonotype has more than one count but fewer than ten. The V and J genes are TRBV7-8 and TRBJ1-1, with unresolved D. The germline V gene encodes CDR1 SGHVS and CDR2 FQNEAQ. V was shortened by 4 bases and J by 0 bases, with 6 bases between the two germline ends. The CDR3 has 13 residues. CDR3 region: CASSSYMNTEAFF. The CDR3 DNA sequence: TGTGCCAGCAGCTCTTACATGAACACTGAAGCTTTCTTT.

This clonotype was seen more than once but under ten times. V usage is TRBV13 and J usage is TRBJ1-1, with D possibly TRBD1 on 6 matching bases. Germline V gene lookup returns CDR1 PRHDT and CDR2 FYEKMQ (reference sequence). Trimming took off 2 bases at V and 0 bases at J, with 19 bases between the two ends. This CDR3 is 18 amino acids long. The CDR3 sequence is CASSLKGGPEYMNTEAFF. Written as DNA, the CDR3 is TGTGCCAGCAGCTTAAAGGGGGGGCCCGAGTACATGAACACTGAAGCTTTCTTT.

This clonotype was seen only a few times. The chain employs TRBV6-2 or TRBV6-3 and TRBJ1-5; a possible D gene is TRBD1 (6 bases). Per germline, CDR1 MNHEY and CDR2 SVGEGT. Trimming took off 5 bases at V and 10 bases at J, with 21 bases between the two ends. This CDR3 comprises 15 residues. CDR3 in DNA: TGTGCCAGCAGTCCGACAGGCTTTCTTAGGGACCCCCAGCATTTT. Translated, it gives CASSPTGFLRDPQHF.

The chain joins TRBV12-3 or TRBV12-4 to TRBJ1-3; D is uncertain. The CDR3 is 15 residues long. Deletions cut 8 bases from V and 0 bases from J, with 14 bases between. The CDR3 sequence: CASWFSRNSGNTIYF. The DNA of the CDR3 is TGTGCCAGCTGGTTCTCGCGCAACTCTGGAAACACCATATATTTT.

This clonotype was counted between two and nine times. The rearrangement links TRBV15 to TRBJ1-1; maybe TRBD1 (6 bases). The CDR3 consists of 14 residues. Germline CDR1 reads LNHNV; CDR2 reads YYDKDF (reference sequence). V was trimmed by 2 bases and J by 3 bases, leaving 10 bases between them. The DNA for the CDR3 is TGTGCCACCAGCAGAATGGGGGCGGACACTGAAGCTTTCTTT. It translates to CATSRMGADTEAFF. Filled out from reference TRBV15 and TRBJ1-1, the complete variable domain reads DAMVIQNPRYQVTQFGKPVTLSCSQTLNHNVMYWYQQKSSQAPKLLFHYYDKDFNNEADTPDNFQSRRPNTSFCFLDIRSPGLGDTAMYLCATSRMGADTEAFFGQGTRLTVV.

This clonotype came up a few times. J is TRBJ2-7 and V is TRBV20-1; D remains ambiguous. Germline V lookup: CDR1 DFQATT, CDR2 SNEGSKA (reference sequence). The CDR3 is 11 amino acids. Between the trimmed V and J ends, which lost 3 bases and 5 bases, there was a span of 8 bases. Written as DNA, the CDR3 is TGCAGTGCTAGCCCGGGCCACGAGCAGTACTTC. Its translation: CSASPGHEQYF.

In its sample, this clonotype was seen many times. This chain's CDR3 is CASSSDQGRSYEQYF. CDR3 in DNA: TGTGCCAGCAGCTCCGACCAGGGGAGATCCTACGAGCAGTACTTC. V usage is TRBV5-5 and J usage is TRBJ2-7; possible D gene TRBD1, 6 bases. Germline V gives CDR1 SGHKS, CDR2 YYEKEE (reference sequence). The CDR3 sequence is 15 residues long. The V end was cut by 3 bases, the J end by 1 base, with 14 bases between.

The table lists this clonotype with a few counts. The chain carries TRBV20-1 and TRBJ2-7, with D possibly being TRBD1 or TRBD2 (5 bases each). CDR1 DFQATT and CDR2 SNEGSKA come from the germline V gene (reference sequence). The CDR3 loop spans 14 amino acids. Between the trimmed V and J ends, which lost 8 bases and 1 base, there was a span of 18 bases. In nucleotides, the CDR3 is TGCAGTATTAACCCCGGGACCAAATCCTACGAGCAGTACTTC. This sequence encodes CSINPGTKSYEQYF.

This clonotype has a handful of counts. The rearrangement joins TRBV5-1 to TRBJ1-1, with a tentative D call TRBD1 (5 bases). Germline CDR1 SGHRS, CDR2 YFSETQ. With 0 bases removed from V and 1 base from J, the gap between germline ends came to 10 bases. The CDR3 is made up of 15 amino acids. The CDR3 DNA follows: TGCGCCAGCAGCTTGGTGCCCGGACAGAACACTGAAGCTTTCTTT. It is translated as CASSLVPGQNTEAFF. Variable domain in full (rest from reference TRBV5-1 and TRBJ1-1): KAGVTQTPRYLIKTRGQQVTLSCSPISGHRSVSWYQQTPGQGLQFLFEYFSETQRNKGNFPGRFSGRQFSNSRSEMNVSTLELGDSALYLCASSLVPGQNTEAFFGQGTRLTVV.

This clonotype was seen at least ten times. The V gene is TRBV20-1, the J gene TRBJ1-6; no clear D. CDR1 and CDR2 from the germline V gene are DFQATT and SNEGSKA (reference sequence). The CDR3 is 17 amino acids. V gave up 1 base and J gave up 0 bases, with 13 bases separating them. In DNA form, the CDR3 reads TGCAGTGCTAGAGTCAAGGTAGCGAGCTCCTATAATTCACCCCTCCACTTT. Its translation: CSARVKVASSYNSPLHF.

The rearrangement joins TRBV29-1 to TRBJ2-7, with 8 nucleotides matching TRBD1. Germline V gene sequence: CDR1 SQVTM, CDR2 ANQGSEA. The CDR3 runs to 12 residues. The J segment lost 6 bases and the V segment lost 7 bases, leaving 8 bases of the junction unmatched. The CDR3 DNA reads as TGCAGCGCCTCCGGACAGGGCGGCGAGCAGTACTTC. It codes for CSASGQGGEQYF.

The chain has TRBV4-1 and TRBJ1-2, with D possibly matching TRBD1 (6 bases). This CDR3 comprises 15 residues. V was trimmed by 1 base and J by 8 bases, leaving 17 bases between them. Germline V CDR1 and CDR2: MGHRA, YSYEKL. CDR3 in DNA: TGCGCCAGCAGCCAAGTAGGAGTACAGGGAGGAGGCTACACCTTC. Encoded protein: CASSQVGVQGGGYTF.

CDR3 bases: TGTGCCAGCGGTTGGGAGACGGGACAGAGAAAAACCGGGGAGCTGTTTTTT. It encodes CASGWETGQRKTGELFF. The rearrangement links TRBV6-5 to TRBJ2-2, with 7 bases that match TRBD1. Germline lookup yields CDR1 MNHEY and CDR2 SVGAGI. V lost 8 bases to trimming and J lost 5 bases; unmatched junction nucleotides: 17. The CDR3 totals 17 residues.

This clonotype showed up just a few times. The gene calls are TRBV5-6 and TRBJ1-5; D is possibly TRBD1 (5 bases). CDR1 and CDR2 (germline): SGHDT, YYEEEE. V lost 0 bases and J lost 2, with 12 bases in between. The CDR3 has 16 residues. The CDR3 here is CASSLGSRVGNQPQHF. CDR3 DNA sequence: TGTGCCAGCAGCTTGGGTTCCAGGGTTGGCAATCAGCCCCAGCATTTT.

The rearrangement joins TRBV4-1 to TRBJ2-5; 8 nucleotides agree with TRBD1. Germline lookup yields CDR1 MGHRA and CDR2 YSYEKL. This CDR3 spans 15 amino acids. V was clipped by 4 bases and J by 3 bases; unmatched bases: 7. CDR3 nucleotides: TGCGCCAGCAGCCGTCCAGGGACAGGCAAAGAGACCCAGTACTTC. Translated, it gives CASSRPGTGKETQYF.

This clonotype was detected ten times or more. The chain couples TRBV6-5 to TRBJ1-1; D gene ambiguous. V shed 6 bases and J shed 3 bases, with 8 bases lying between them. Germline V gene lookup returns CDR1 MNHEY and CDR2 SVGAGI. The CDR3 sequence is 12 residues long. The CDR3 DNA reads TGTGCCAGCAGAAGGACGGACACTGAAGCTTTCTTT. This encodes CASRRTDTEAFF.

The CDR3, as DNA: TGCAGTGCTAGAAGCAGGGCAGGCACCTACAATGAGCAGTTCTTC. Its translation is CSARSRAGTYNEQFF. This sequence joins TRBV20-1 and TRBJ2-1; perhaps TRBD1 as D (5 bases). CDR3 length: 15 residues. Germline-derived CDR1 and CDR2 are DFQATT and SNEGSKA (reference sequence). V was trimmed by 2 bases and J by 2 bases, leaving 13 bases between them.

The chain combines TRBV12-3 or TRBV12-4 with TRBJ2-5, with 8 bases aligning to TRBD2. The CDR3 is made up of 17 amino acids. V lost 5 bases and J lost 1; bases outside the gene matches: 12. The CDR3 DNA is TGTGCCAGCAGTCATTATTCGGGAGGGGGGTTCCAAGAGACCCAGTACTTC. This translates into CASSHYSGGGFQETQYF.

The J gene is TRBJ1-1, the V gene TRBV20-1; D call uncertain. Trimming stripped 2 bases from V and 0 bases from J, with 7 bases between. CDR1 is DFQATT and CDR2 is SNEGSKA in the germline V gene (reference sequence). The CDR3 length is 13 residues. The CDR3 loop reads CSARHTLNTEAFF. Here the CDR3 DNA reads TGCAGTGCTAGACACACTTTGAACACTGAAGCTTTCTTT.

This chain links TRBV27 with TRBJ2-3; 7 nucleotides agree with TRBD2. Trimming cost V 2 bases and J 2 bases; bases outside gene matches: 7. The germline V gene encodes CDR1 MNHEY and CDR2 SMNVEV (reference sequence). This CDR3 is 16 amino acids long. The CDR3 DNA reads TGTGCCAGCAGTTTAGAGGGTCTAGCGGCCACAGATACGCAGTATTTT. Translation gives CASSLEGLAATDTQYF.

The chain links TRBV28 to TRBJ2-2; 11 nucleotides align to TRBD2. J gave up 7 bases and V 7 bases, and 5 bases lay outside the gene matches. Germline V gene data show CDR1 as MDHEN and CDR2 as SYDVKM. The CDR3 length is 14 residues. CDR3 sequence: CASNSGRASGELFF. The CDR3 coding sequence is TGTGCCAGCAATAGCGGGAGGGCCAGCGGGGAGCTGTTTTTT. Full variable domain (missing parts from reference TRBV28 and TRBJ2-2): DVKVTQSSRYLVKRTGEKVFLECVQDMDHENMFWYRQDPGLGLRLIYFSYDVKMKEKGDIPEGYSVSREKKERFSLILESASTNQTSMYLCASNSGRASGELFFGEGSRLTVL.

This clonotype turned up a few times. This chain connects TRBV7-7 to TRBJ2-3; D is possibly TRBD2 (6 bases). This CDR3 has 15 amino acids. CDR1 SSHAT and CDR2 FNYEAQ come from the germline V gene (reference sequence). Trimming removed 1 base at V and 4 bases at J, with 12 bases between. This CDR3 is CASSLDGSSSDTQYF. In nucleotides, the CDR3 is TGTGCCAGCAGCTTAGACGGGAGTAGCTCAGATACGCAGTATTTT. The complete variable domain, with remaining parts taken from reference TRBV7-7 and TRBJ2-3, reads GAGVSQSPRYKVTKRGQDVTLRCDPISSHATLYWYQQALGQGPEFLTYFNYEAQPDKSGLPSDRFSAERPEGSISTLTIQRTEQRDSAMYRCASSLDGSSSDTQYFGPGTRLTVL.

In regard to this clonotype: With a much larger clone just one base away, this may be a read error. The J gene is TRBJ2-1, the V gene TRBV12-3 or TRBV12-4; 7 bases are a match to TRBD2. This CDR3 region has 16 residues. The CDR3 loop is CGSSLWGGSSYNEQFF. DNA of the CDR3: TGTGGCAGCAGTTTATGGGGCGGGAGCTCCTACAATGAGCAGTTCTTC.

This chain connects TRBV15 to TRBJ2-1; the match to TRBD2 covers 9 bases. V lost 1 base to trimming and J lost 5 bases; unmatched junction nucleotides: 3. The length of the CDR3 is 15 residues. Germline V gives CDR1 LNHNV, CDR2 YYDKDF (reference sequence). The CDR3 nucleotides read TGTGCCACCAGCAGAGTAACTAGCGGGCACAATGAGCAGTTCTTC. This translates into CATSRVTSGHNEQFF.

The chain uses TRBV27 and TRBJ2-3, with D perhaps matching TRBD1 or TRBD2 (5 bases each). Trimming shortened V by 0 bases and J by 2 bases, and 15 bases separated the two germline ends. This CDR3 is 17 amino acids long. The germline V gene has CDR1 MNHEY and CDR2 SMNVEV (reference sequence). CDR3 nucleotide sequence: TGTGCCAGCAGTTTATCCCCCCCTGGGACCCACACAGATACGCAGTATTTT. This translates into CASSLSPPGTHTDTQYF.

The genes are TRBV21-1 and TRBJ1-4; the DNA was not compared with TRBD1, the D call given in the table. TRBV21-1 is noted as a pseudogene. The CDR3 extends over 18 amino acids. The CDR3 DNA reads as TGTGCCAGCAGCAAAACGGGACAGGGTCATGCAACTAATGAAAAACTGTTTTTT. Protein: CASSKTGQGHATNEKLFF.